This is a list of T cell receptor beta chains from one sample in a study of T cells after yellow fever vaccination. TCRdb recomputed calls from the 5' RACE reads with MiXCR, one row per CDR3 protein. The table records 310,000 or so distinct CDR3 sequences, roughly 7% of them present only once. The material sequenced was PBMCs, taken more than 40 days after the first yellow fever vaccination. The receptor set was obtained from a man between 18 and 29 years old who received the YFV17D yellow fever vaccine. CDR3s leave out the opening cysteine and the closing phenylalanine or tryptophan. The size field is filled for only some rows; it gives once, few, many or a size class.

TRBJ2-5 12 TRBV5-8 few ASSFYAQQETQY
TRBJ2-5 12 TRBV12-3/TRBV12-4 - ASSSRGFQETQY
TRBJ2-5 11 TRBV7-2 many ASSPTGRETQY
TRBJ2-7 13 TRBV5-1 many ASSLEASGLREQY
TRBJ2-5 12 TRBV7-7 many ASSLATWGETQY
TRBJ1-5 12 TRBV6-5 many ASSYSGGNQPQH
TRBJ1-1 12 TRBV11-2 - ASSARDSHTEAF
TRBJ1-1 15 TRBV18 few ASSIRPGTGVNTEAF
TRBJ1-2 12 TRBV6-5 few ASSFRQGRPGYT
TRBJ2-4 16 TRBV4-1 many ASSPTFTGGYPKNIQY
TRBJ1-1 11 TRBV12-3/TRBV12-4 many ASSHRGGTEAF
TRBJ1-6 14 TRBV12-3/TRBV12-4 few ASSSGWTSDNSPLH
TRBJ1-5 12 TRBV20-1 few SASTWGQGQPQH
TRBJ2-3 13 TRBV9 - ASSDGGGHTDTQY
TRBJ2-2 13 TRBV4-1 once ASSLDRAGTGELF
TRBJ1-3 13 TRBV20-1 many SAFPIELSGNTIY
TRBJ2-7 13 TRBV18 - ASSPREGYSYEQY
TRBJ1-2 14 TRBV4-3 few ASSTRQGASIYGYT
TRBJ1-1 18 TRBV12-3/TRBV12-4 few ASRSNRLFVRRQTDTEAF
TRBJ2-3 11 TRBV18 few ASSPTGPDTQY
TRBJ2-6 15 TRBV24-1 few ATSDSLFGSGANVLT
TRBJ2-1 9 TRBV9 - ASSVANEQF
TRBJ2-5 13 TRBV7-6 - ASSLSPGGRETQY
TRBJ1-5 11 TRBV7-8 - ASSLAVDQPQH
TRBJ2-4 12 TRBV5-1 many ASSPTGATDIQY
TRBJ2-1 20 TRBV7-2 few ASSYPKTSGKPQHSSYNEQF
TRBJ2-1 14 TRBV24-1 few ATSAALVSSYNEQF
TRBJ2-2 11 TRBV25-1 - ASSEYPGGELF
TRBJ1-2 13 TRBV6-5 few ASSSTRRGRYGYT
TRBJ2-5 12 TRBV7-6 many ASSLGTNQETQY